This TCR beta chain was sequenced during a study of T cell repertoires in cytomegalovirus infection. Via MiXCR, TCRdb re-called the reads, giving one row per CDR3 protein. The sample consists of some 400,000 distinct CDR3 sequences, approximately 33% of them appearing once. The germline V gene has CDR1 MNHEY and CDR2 SMNVEV (reference sequence). Between the trimmed V and J ends, which lost 3 bases and 2 bases, there was a span of 6 bases. The CDR3 runs 13 residues. Only a few counts were recorded for this clonotype. The sequencing sample was made of PBMCs. The rearrangement uses TRBV27 and TRBJ2-3; D is unresolved. The TCR was taken from a human donor in good health (CMV status not recorded). Some clones in this sample may be carry-over from other donors' samples. This chain's CDR3 is CASSLFPTDTQYF. Written as DNA, the CDR3 is TGTGCCAGCAGTTTGTTTCCCACAGATACGCAGTATTTT.